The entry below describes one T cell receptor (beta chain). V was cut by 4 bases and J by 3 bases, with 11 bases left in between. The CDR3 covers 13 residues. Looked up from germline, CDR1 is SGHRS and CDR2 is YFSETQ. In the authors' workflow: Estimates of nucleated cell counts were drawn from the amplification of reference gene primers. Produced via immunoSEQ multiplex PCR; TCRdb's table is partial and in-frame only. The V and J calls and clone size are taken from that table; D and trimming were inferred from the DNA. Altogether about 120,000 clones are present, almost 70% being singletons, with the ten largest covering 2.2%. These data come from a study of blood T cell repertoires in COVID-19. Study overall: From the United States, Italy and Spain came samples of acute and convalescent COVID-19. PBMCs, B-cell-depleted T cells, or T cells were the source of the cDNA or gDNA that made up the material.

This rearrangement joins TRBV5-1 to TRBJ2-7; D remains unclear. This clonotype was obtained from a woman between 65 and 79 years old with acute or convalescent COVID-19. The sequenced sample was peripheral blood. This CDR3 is CASSVRYSYEQYF. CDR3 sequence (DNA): TGCGCCAGCAGCGTACGATACAGCTACGAGCAGTACTTC.